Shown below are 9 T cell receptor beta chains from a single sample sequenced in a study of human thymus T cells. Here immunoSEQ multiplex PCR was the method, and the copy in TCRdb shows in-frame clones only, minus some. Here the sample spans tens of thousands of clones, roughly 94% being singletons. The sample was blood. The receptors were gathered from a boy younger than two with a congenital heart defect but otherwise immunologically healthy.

CDR3 loop: CATSNPVHVSTDTQYF. The CDR3 DNA is TGTGCCACCAGCAATCCCGTACACGTTAGCACAGATACGCAGTATTTT. J is TRBJ2-3 and V is TRBV15, with unresolved D. The V gene's germline CDR1 is LNHNV and CDR2 YYDKDF (reference sequence). Trimming pared 4 bases from V and 0 bases from J, leaving 14 bases between. The CDR3 has 16 residues.

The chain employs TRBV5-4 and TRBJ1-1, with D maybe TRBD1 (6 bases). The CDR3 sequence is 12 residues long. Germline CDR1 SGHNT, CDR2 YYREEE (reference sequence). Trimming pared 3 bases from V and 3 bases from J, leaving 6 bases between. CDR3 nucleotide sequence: TGTGCCAGCAGCTACAGGGACACTGAAGCTTTCTTT. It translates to CASSYRDTEAFF.

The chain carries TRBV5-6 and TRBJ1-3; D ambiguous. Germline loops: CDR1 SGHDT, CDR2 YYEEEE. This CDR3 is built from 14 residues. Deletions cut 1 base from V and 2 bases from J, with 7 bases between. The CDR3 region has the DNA TGTGCCAGCAGCTTGTCCCCAGCTGGAAACACCATATATTTT. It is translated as CASSLSPAGNTIYF.

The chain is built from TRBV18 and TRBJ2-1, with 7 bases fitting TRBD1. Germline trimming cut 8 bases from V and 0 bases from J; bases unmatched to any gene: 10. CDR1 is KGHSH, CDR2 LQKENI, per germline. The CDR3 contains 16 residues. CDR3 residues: CASARGSDSSYNEQFF. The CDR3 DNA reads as TGTGCCAGCGCCAGGGGGTCCGACAGCTCCTACAATGAGCAGTTCTTC. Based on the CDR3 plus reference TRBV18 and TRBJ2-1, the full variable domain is NAGVMQNPRHLVRRRGQEARLRCSPMKGHSHVYWYRQLPEEGLKFMVYLQKENIIDESGMPKERFSAEFPKEGPSILRIQQVVRGDSAAYFCASARGSDSSYNEQFFGPGTRLTVL.

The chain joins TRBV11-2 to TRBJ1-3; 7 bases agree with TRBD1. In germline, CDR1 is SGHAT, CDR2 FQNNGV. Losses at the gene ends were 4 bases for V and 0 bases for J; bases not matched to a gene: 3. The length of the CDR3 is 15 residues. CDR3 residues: CASSSGQLSGNTIYF. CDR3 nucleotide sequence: TGTGCCAGCAGCTCGGGACAGCTCTCTGGAAACACCATATATTTT.

CDR3 region: CASSPDRGLRDEQFF. The CDR3 DNA is TGTGCCAGCAGCCCGGACAGGGGGCTAAGGGATGAGCAGTTCTTC. The rearrangement links TRBV5-6 to TRBJ2-1, with 11 bases matching TRBD1. Germline lookup yields CDR1 SGHDT and CDR2 YYEEEE. V lost 4 bases and J lost 8; bases outside the gene matches: 8. The CDR3 spans 15 residues.

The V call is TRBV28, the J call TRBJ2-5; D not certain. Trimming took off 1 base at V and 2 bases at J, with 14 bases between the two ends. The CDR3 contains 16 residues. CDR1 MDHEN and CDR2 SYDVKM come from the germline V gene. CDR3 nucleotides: TGTGCCAGCAGTTTATATAATTGGCAGGCTCAAGAGACCCAGTACTTC. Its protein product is CASSLYNWQAQETQYF. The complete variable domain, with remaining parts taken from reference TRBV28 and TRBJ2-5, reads DVKVTQSSRYLVKRTGEKVFLECVQDMDHENMFWYRQDPGLGLRLIYFSYDVKMKEKGDIPEGYSVSREKKERFSLILESASTNQTSMYLCASSLYNWQAQETQYFGPGTRLLVL.

CDR3 residues: CASSLLPPGELFF. The CDR3 DNA reads as TGTGCCAGCAGCCTTTTACCTCCCGGGGAGCTGTTTTTT. This sequence joins TRBV28 and TRBJ2-2, with D unresolved. Per the germline V gene, CDR1 is MDHEN and CDR2 is SYDVKM. The CDR3 is 13 amino acids. The V gene lost 6 bases and the J gene lost 6 bases, with 11 bases spanning the gap.

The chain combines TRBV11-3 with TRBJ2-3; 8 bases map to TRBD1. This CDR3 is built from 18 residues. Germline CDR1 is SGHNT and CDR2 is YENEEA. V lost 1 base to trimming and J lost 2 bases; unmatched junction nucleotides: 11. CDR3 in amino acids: CASSLGIRGPQSTDTQYF. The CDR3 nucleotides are TGTGCCAGCAGCTTAGGAATCAGGGGGCCCCAGTCCACAGATACGCAGTATTTT.